This is a list of T cell receptor beta chains from one sample in a study of shared clonotypes between healthy human individuals. The table came from immunoSEQ multiplex PCR; TCRdb's copy has only in-frame clones and leaves some out. Seen here are roughly 2 million clones, roughly 95% observed once, and the top ten hold around 1.1%. The sample taken for sequencing was naive CD8+ T cells sorted from blood. Every receptor here comes from a man between 18 and 35 years old in good health. Both conserved end residues are part of each CDR3. The order of the fields is J gene, D gene, clone size, V gene, CDR3 protein, CDR3 DNA. The D gene is left open where the match is weak. Expanded clones are given a class, and other clones once, few, many or no size at all.

J gene: TRBJ1-6
D gene: -
clone size: once
V gene: TRBV9
CDR3 protein: CASNEGGSPLHF
CDR3 DNA: TGTGCCAGCAACGAGGGGGGTTCACCCCTCCACTTT

J gene: TRBJ2-7
D gene: -
clone size: -
V gene: TRBV30
CDR3 protein: CAWSVGEGTLEQYF
CDR3 DNA: TGTGCCTGGAGTGTGGGAGAAGGGACCTTGGAGCAGTACTTC

J gene: TRBJ1-1
D gene: TRBD1
clone size: -
V gene: TRBV28
CDR3 protein: CASSYRGENEAFF
CDR3 DNA: TGTGCCAGCAGTTACAGGGGAGAAAATGAAGCTTTCTTT

J gene: TRBJ2-3
D gene: -
clone size: -
V gene: TRBV6-5
CDR3 protein: CASSLGVEGLDTQYF
CDR3 DNA: TGTGCCAGCAGTTTGGGGGTGGAGGGCTTAGATACGCAGTATTTT

J gene: TRBJ2-3
D gene: -
clone size: -
V gene: TRBV9
CDR3 protein: CASSVRGLGTDTQYF
CDR3 DNA: TGTGCCAGCAGCGTACGGGGTTTGGGCACAGATACGCAGTATTTT

J gene: TRBJ2-7
D gene: TRBD2
clone size: -
V gene: TRBV7-8
CDR3 protein: CATRRTSGSYEQYF
CDR3 DNA: TGTGCCACCCGCCGGACTAGCGGCTCCTACGAGCAGTACTTC

J gene: TRBJ2-5
D gene: -
clone size: -
V gene: TRBV23-1
CDR3 protein: CASSQGTVGREEYQETQYF
CDR3 DNA: TGCGCCAGCAGTCAAGGGACGGTGGGACGCGAGGAGTACCAAGAGACCCAGTACTTC

J gene: TRBJ2-6
D gene: -
clone size: -
V gene: TRBV7-9
CDR3 protein: CASSPTLSGANVLTF
CDR3 DNA: TGTGCCAGCAGCCCCACACTATCTGGGGCCAACGTCCTGACTTTC

J gene: TRBJ2-4
D gene: -
clone size: -
V gene: TRBV7-9
CDR3 protein: CASSPQDASRDQYF
CDR3 DNA: TGTGCCAGCAGCCCCCAGGACGCCTCTCGGGATCAGTACTTC

J gene: TRBJ2-2
D gene: -
clone size: -
V gene: TRBV11-1
CDR3 protein: CASSLWGANGELFF
CDR3 DNA: TGTGCCAGCAGCTTATGGGGGGCAAACGGGGAGCTGTTTTTT

J gene: TRBJ2-7
D gene: -
clone size: -
V gene: TRBV11-3
CDR3 protein: CASSLSGYEQYF
CDR3 DNA: TGTGCCAGCAGCTTATCGGGGTACGAGCAGTACTTC

J gene: TRBJ2-3
D gene: -
clone size: -
V gene: TRBV4-3
CDR3 protein: CASSQDTPGSYTDTQYF
CDR3 DNA: TGCGCCAGCAGCCAAGACACTCCGGGATCTTACACAGATACGCAGTATTTT

J gene: TRBJ2-7
D gene: -
clone size: -
V gene: TRBV10-1
CDR3 protein: CASSELGQDHEQYF
CDR3 DNA: TGCGCCAGCAGTGAACTCGGCCAGGACCACGAGCAGTACTTC

J gene: TRBJ2-3
D gene: -
clone size: -
V gene: TRBV30
CDR3 protein: CAWSRIPGTTDTQYF
CDR3 DNA: TGTGCCTGGAGTAGGATCCCGGGGACCACAGATACGCAGTATTTT

J gene: TRBJ2-7
D gene: TRBD1
clone size: -
V gene: TRBV16
CDR3 protein: CASSSGTGHYEQYF
CDR3 DNA: TGTGCCAGCAGCTCAGGGACAGGGCACTACGAGCAGTACTTC

J gene: TRBJ2-3
D gene: TRBD2
clone size: -
V gene: TRBV9
CDR3 protein: CASSVWSGGTDTQYF
CDR3 DNA: TGTGCCAGCAGCGTATGGAGCGGGGGGACAGATACGCAGTATTTT

J gene: TRBJ2-7
D gene: TRBD1
clone size: -
V gene: TRBV27
CDR3 protein: CASSDAGTGAYEQYF
CDR3 DNA: TGTGCCAGCAGCGATGCCGGGACAGGGGCCTACGAGCAGTACTTC

J gene: TRBJ1-1
D gene: TRBD1
clone size: -
V gene: TRBV5-1
CDR3 protein: CASSLGDSSMNTEAFF
CDR3 DNA: TGCGCCAGCAGCTTGGGGGACAGTTCGATGAACACTGAAGCTTTCTTT

J gene: TRBJ2-2
D gene: -
clone size: -
V gene: TRBV7-2
CDR3 protein: CASSLDDWQELFF
CDR3 DNA: TGTGCCAGCAGCTTAGATGACTGGCAGGAGCTGTTTTTT

J gene: TRBJ2-7
D gene: TRBD2
clone size: once
V gene: TRBV7-8
CDR3 protein: CASSLLAGGEQYF
CDR3 DNA: TGTGCCAGCAGCTTACTTGCGGGAGGCGAGCAGTACTTC

J gene: TRBJ2-1
D gene: -
clone size: -
V gene: TRBV28
CDR3 protein: CASSFSWAEGPSSSYNEQFF
CDR3 DNA: TGTGCCAGCAGTTTTTCCTGGGCCGAAGGGCCGTCGAGCTCCTACAATGAGCAGTTCTTC

J gene: TRBJ1-6
D gene: -
clone size: -
V gene: TRBV27
CDR3 protein: CASSIQVNSPLHF
CDR3 DNA: TGTGCCAGCAGTATACAGGTTAATTCACCCCTCCACTTT

J gene: TRBJ2-2
D gene: -
clone size: -
V gene: TRBV14
CDR3 protein: CASSQDAPKASYTGELFF
CDR3 DNA: TGTGCCAGCAGCCAAGATGCCCCTAAAGCTAGCTACACCGGGGAGCTGTTTTTT

J gene: TRBJ1-2
D gene: TRBD1
clone size: -
V gene: TRBV5-1
CDR3 protein: CASSEGQGAAGYTF
CDR3 DNA: TGCGCCAGCAGCGAGGGACAGGGGGCTGCTGGCTACACCTTC

J gene: TRBJ2-3
D gene: -
clone size: -
V gene: TRBV7-3
CDR3 protein: CASSPAQRQAQYF
CDR3 DNA: TGTGCCAGCAGCCCCGCCCAGCGCCAGGCGCAGTATTTT

J gene: TRBJ2-6
D gene: -
clone size: once
V gene: TRBV10-3
CDR3 protein: CAISELGSGANVLTF
CDR3 DNA: TGTGCCATCAGTGAATTGGGCTCTGGGGCCAACGTCCTGACTTTC

J gene: TRBJ2-7
D gene: -
clone size: -
V gene: TRBV29-1
CDR3 protein: CSALGGSYEQYF
CDR3 DNA: TGCAGCGCCCTCGGGGGTTCCTACGAGCAGTACTTC

J gene: TRBJ2-7
D gene: TRBD2
clone size: -
V gene: TRBV5-4
CDR3 protein: CASSPGTSQSYEQYF
CDR3 DNA: TGTGCCAGCAGCCCGGGGACTAGCCAGTCCTACGAGCAGTACTTC

J gene: TRBJ1-5
D gene: TRBD1
clone size: -
V gene: TRBV4-1
CDR3 protein: CASSLTPRDSGPYSNQPQHF
CDR3 DNA: TGCGCCAGCAGCCTTACTCCCCGGGACAGCGGGCCCTATAGCAATCAGCCCCAGCATTTT

J gene: TRBJ2-5
D gene: TRBD1
clone size: -
V gene: TRBV7-9
CDR3 protein: CASRDGQGDEHETQYF
CDR3 DNA: TGTGCCAGCAGAGACGGACAGGGGGATGAGCACGAGACCCAGTACTTC

J gene: TRBJ2-7
D gene: -
clone size: -
V gene: TRBV9
CDR3 protein: CASSSVGGINEQYF
CDR3 DNA: TGTGCCAGCAGCTCCGTTGGGGGGATAAACGAGCAGTACTTC

J gene: TRBJ2-7
D gene: -
clone size: once
V gene: TRBV16
CDR3 protein: CASSPGGAYEQYF
CDR3 DNA: TGTGCCAGCAGTCCCGGGGGCGCCTACGAGCAGTACTTC

J gene: TRBJ1-6
D gene: -
clone size: -
V gene: TRBV14
CDR3 protein: CASSREMDRGLSYNSPLHF
CDR3 DNA: TGTGCCAGCAGCCGGGAAATGGACCGGGGGCTCTCCTATAATTCACCCCTCCACTTT

J gene: TRBJ2-7
D gene: -
clone size: -
V gene: TRBV6-5
CDR3 protein: CASRQEPALSYEQYF
CDR3 DNA: TGTGCCAGCAGACAGGAGCCTGCCCTCTCCTACGAGCAGTACTTC

J gene: TRBJ2-1
D gene: -
clone size: -
V gene: TRBV13
CDR3 protein: CASSLGAAGYEQFF
CDR3 DNA: TGTGCCAGCAGCTTGGGGGCTGCCGGATATGAGCAGTTCTTC

J gene: TRBJ2-2
D gene: -
clone size: -
V gene: TRBV10-1
CDR3 protein: CASRETSNTGELFF
CDR3 DNA: TGCGCCAGCAGAGAGACTTCGAACACCGGGGAGCTGTTTTTT

J gene: TRBJ2-1
D gene: TRBD2
clone size: once
V gene: TRBV2
CDR3 protein: CASSKGLAGINEQFF
CDR3 DNA: TGTGCCAGCAGTAAAGGACTAGCGGGGATCAATGAGCAGTTCTTC

J gene: TRBJ2-7
D gene: TRBD1
clone size: -
V gene: TRBV7-8
CDR3 protein: CASSLVGTAYEQYF
CDR3 DNA: TGTGCCAGCAGCTTAGTAGGGACAGCCTACGAGCAGTACTTC

J gene: TRBJ1-3
D gene: -
clone size: once
V gene: TRBV28
CDR3 protein: CASSFDRSSGNTIYF
CDR3 DNA: TGTGCCAGCAGTTTTGACAGAAGCTCTGGAAACACCATATATTTT

J gene: TRBJ1-6
D gene: -
clone size: few
V gene: TRBV7-9
CDR3 protein: CASSLGDKPLHF
CDR3 DNA: TGTGCCAGCAGCTTAGGCGATAAGCCCCTCCACTTT

J gene: TRBJ1-2
D gene: TRBD1
clone size: -
V gene: TRBV10-3
CDR3 protein: CAISDGTVPNYGYTF
CDR3 DNA: TGTGCCATCAGTGATGGGACAGTCCCTAACTATGGCTACACCTTC